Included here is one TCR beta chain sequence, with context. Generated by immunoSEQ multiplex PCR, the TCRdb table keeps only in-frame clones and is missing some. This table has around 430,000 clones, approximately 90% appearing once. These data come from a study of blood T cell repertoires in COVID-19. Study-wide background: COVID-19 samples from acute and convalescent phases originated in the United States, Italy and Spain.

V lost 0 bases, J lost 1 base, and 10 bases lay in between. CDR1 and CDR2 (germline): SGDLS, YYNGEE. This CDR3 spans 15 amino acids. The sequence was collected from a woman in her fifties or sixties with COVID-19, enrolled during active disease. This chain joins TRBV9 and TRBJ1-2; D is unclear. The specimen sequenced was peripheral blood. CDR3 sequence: CASSVDSHLNYGYTF. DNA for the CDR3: TGTGCCAGCAGCGTAGACTCTCACCTTAACTATGGCTACACCTTC. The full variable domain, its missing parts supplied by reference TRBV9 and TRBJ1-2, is DSGVTQTPKHLITATGQRVTLRCSPRSGDLSVYWYQQSLDQGLQFLIQYYNGEERAKGNILERFSAQQFPDLHSELNLSSLELGDSALYFCASSVDSHLNYGYTFGSGTRLTVV.